A few counts support the clone carrying this T cell receptor (beta chain). The antigen is undetermined. The sample is drawn from a study of T-cell reconstitution after alpha-beta-depleted transplantation in children. General study points: T-cell counts and diversity at one year following transplant were attributed mainly to newly produced T cells. TCRbeta diversity was high at day 60 in some patients (a result of surviving recipient T cells and thymic progenitors). Alpha-beta T cells about two months after transplant reportedly derived from several hundred expanded graft clones.

A library of TCRbeta sequences, prepared with unique molecular identifiers, was generated. TCRdb reprocessed the PCR reads via MiXCR and lists one record per CDR3 protein. The sample includes hundreds of thousands of distinct CDR3 sequences, 15% to 20% of them seen just once. The origin of this receptor is a male patient under 18 who had a stem cell transplant for acute lymphoblastic leukemia, so the T cells may come from the graft donor. The input for sequencing was PBMCs, mostly from graft donor cells, taken 360 days after TCRalphabeta/CD19-depleted stem cell transplant.

This CDR3 reads CASSRGTASEEQYF. The CDR3 nucleotides read TGTGCCAGCAGCCGCGGGACGGCCTCGGAGGAGCAGTACTTC. This chain joins TRBV9 and TRBJ2-7; weak D call: TRBD2 (6 bases). V lost 4 bases and J lost 7, with 18 bases in between. This CDR3 is 14 amino acids long. Germline CDR1 reads SGDLS; CDR2 reads YYNGEE.